A single sample gave rise to the 8 T cell receptor beta chains below, sequenced in a study of esophageal squamous cell carcinoma under preoperative chemotherapy. The time point here: before preoperative PTX-NDP chemotherapy. TCRdb reanalysed the PCR reads using MiXCR and keeps one entry per CDR3 protein. The sample comprises roughly 30,000 distinct CDR3 sequences, approximately 50% of which are singletons, and less than 15% rests with the top ten. Sample collection was performed from a patient given preoperative chemotherapy. The receptors derive from a human donor with esophageal squamous cell carcinoma. The donor label of this sample is uncertain.

This clonotype was picked up one time. The final CDR3 position lacks the conserved phenylalanine or tryptophan, pointing to a likely read error. V and J are TRBV7-9 and TRBJ2-5, with TRBD2 matching 11 bases. The J call may be in error: the DNA end matches TRBJ2-1 better. Per germline, CDR1 SEHNR and CDR2 FQNEAQ (reference sequence). CDR3 size: 16 residues. The CDR3 bases are TGTGCCAGCAGCGCCCCGACTAGCGGGGTAAGAGAGTCCCAGTTCTCG. It specifies CASSAPTSGVRESQFS.

The rearrangement uses TRBV7-2 and TRBJ2-5; TRBD1 aligns across 11 bases. The germline CDR1 and CDR2 sequences are SGHTA and FQGNSA. V dropped 8 bases and J dropped 11; count of bases not matched to a gene: 19. The CDR3 contains 16 residues. The CDR3 sequence: CASGGQGGRDQDTQYF. The CDR3 DNA follows: TGTGCCAGCGGGGGACAGGGGGGCAGAGACCAAGATACGCAGTACTTC.

On this clonotype itself: A clone one base away is much larger, so this may be a read error. The CDR3 region has the DNA TGTGCCAGCAGCCGAGGGCACAGGGGAAATGAAGACACCCAGTACTTC. Amino acid sequence: CASSRGHRGNEDTQYF. The chain has TRBV7-2 and TRBJ2-7; TRBD1 matches at 7 bases. J gave up 10 bases and V 5 bases, and 20 bases lay outside the gene matches. The CDR3 covers 16 residues. Per germline, CDR1 SGHTA and CDR2 FQGNSA.

The sample holds a few counts of this clonotype. This rearrangement joins TRBV5-4 to TRBJ2-1; 12 nucleotides match TRBD2. CDR1 is SGHNT, CDR2 YYREEE, per germline (reference sequence). The junction had 6 bases not matched to a gene; V was cut back by 4 bases and J by 7 bases. The CDR3 sequence is 15 residues long. CDR3 residues: CASSVTSGRWNEQFF. The CDR3 DNA reads as TGTGCCAGCAGCGTAACTAGCGGGAGGTGGAATGAGCAGTTCTTC. The whole variable domain, remainder taken from reference TRBV5-4 and TRBJ2-1, is ETGVTQSPTHLIKTRGQQVTLRCSSQSGHNTVSWYQQALGQGPQFIFQYYREEENGRGNFPPRFSGLQFPNYSSELNVNALELDDSALYLCASSVTSGRWNEQFFGPGTRLTVL.

The V call is TRBV11-3, the J call TRBJ2-2; no definite D call. The CDR3 is 14 amino acids. The germline V and J ends were trimmed by 5 bases and 13 bases, with 20 bases remaining between them. Germline CDR1 and CDR2: SGHNT and YENEEA. CDR3 region: CASSQAVITDTLFF. The CDR3 bases are TGTGCCAGCAGCCAGGCGGTGATCACCGATACGCTGTTTTTT. The variable domain in full, with the rest retrieved from reference TRBV11-3 and TRBJ2-2, is EAGVVQSPRYKIIEKKQPVAFWCNPISGHNTLYWYLQNLGQGPELLIRYENEEAVDDSQLPKDRFSAERLKGVDSTLKIQPAELGDSAVYLCASSQAVITDTLFFGEGSRLTVL.

This clonotype rates as medium-sized. Since a much larger clone is just one base distant, this may be a read error. This CDR3 reads CASSQVLSAGGPDEQYF. In nucleotides, the CDR3 is TGTGCCAGCAGCCAAGTACTAAGCGCGGGAGGGCCTGATGAGCAGTACTTC. The rearrangement joins TRBV7-6 to TRBJ2-5; 9 bases line up with TRBD2. The ends lost 5 bases at V and 11 bases at J; junction bases unmatched: 21. This CDR3 comprises 17 residues. CDR1 is SGHVS, CDR2 FNYEAQ, per germline.

The chain recombines TRBV18 with TRBJ2-6; D may be TRBD1 or TRBD2 (5 bases each). This CDR3 is 19 amino acids long. V lost 2 bases and J 0 bases, leaving 17 bases between the germline ends. The V gene's germline CDR1 is KGHSH and CDR2 LQKENI. The CDR3 DNA reads TGTGCCAGCTCACCAATCCTGGGACGTCCCAGCTCTGGGGCCAACGTCCTGACTTTC. This encodes CASSPILGRPSSGANVLTF.

This clonotype came up many times. The rearrangement uses TRBV6-5 and TRBJ2-3, with TRBD2 as a possible D gene (6 bases). The V end was cut by 5 bases, the J end by 0 bases, with 12 bases between. The germline CDR1 and CDR2 sequences are MNHEY and SVGAGI. The CDR3 is made up of 15 amino acids. CDR3 region: CASSHWGESTDTQYF. CDR3 in DNA: TGTGCCAGCAGTCACTGGGGGGAGAGCACAGATACGCAGTATTTT.